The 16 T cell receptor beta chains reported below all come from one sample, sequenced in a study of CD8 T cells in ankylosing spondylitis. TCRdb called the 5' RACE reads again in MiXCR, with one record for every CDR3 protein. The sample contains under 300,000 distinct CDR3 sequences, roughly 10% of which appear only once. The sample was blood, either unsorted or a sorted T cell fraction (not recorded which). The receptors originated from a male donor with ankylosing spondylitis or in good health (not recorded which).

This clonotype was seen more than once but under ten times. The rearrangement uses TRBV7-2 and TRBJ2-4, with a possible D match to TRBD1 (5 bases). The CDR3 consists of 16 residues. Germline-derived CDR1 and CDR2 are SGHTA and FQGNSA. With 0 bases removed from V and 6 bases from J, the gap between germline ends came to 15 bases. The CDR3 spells CASSLAAVQAINIQYF. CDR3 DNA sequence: TGTGCCAGCAGCTTAGCTGCCGTACAGGCGATAAACATTCAGTACTTC.

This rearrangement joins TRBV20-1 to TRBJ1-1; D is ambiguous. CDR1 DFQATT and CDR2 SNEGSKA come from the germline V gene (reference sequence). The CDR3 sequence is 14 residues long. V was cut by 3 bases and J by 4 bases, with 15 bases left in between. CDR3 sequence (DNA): TGCAGTGCTAGGCTCGGTCCACTGGGCACTGAAGCTTTCTTT. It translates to CSARLGPLGTEAFF.

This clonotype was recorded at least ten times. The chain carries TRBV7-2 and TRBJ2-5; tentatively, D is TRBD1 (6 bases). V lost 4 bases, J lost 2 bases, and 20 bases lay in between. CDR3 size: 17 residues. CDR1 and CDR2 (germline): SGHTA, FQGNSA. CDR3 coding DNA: TGTGCCAGCAGCTCGAGGGGGTGGAGGCAGCCTCAAGAGACCCAGTACTTC. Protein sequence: CASSSRGWRQPQETQYF.

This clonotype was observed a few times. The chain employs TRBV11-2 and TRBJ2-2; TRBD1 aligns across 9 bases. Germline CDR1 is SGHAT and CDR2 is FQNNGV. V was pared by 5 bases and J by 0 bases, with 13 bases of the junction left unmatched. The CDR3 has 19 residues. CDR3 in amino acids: CASSRTFAGTGTNTGELFF. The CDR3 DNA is TGTGCCAGCAGCCGCACTTTTGCGGGGACAGGGACGAACACCGGGGAGCTGTTTTTT.

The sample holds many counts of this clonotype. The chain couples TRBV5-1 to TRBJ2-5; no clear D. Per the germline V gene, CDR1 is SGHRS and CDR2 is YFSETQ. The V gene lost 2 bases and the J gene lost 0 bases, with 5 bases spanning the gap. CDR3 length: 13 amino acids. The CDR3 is CASSLVYQETQYF. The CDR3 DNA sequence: TGCGCCAGCAGCTTAGTCTACCAAGAGACCCAGTACTTC.

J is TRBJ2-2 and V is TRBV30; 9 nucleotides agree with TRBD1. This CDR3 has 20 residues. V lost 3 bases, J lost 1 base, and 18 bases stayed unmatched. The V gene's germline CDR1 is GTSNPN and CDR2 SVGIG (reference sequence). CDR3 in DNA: TGTGCCTGGAGCCCTACCATAGAGGACAGGGGACGAATGAACACCGGGGAGCTGTTTTTT. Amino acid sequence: CAWSPTIEDRGRMNTGELFF.

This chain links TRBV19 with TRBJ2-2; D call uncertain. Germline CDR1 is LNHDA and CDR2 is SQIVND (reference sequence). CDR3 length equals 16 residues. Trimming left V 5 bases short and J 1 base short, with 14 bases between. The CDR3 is CASSAYRALNTGELFF. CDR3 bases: TGTGCCAGTAGTGCATACCGGGCCCTGAACACCGGGGAGCTGTTTTTT. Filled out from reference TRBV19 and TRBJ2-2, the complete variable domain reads DGGITQSPKYLFRKEGQNVTLSCEQNLNHDAMYWYRQDPGQGLRLIYYSQIVNDFQKGDIAEGYSVSREKKESFPLTVTSAQKNPTAFYLCASSAYRALNTGELFFGEGSRLTVL.

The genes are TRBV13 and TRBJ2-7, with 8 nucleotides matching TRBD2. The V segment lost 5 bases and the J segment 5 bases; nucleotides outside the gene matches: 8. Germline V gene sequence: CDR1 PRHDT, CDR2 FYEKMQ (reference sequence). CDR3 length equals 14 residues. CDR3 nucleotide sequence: TGTGCCAGCAGCGGACTGGGACTAGACGACGAGCAGTACTTC. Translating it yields CASSGLGLDDEQYF.

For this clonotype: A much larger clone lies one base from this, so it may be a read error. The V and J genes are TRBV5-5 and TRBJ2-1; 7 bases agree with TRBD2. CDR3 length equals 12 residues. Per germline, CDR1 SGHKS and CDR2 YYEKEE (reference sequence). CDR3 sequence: CANSFTSVEQFF. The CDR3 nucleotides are TGTGCCAACAGCTTTACTAGCGTCGAGCAGTTCTTC.

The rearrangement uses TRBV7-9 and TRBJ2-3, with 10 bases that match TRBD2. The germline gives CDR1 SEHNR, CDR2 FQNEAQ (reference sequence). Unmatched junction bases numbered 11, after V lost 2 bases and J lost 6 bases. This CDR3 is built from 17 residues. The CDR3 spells CASSLRSSGRVVDTQYF. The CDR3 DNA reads TGTGCCAGCAGCTTACGTTCTAGCGGGAGAGTGGTTGATACGCAGTATTTT.

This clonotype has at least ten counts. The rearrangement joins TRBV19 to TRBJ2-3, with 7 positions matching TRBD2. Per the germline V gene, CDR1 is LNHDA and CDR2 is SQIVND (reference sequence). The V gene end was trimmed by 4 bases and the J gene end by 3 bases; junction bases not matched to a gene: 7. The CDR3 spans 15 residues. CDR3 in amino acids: CASSSTGGETDTQYF. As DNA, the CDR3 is TGTGCCAGTAGTAGCACGGGGGGTGAGACAGATACGCAGTATTTT.

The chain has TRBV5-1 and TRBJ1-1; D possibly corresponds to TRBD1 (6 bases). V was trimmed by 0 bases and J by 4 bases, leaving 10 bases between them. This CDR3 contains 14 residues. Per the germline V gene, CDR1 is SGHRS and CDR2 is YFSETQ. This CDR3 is CASSLGQDSTEAFF. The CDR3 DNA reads TGCGCCAGCAGCTTGGGACAGGACAGCACTGAAGCTTTCTTT.

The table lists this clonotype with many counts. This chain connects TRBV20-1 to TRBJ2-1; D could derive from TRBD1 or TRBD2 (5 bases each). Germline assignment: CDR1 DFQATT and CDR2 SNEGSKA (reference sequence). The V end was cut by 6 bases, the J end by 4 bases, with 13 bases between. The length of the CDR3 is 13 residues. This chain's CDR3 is CSAKRDDYNEQFF. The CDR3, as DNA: TGCAGTGCGAAGAGGGACGATTACAATGAGCAGTTCTTC.

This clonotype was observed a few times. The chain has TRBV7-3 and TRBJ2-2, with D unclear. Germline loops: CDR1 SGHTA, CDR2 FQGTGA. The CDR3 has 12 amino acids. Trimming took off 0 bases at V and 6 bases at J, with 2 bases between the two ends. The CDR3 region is CASSLTPGELFF. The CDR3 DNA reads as TGTGCCAGCAGCTTAACCCCCGGGGAGCTGTTTTTT.

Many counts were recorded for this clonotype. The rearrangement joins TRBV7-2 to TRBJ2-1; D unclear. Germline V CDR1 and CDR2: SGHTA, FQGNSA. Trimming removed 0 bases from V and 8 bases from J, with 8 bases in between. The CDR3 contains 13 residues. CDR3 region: CASSLAVVDEQFF. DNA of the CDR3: TGTGCCAGCAGCTTAGCAGTGGTGGATGAGCAGTTCTTC.

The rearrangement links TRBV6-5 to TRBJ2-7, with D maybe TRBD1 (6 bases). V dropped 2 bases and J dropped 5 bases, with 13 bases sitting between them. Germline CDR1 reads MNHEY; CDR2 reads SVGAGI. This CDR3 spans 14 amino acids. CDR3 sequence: CASSYGAQGNEQYF. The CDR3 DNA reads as TGTGCCAGCAGTTACGGGGCCCAGGGGAACGAGCAGTACTTC.